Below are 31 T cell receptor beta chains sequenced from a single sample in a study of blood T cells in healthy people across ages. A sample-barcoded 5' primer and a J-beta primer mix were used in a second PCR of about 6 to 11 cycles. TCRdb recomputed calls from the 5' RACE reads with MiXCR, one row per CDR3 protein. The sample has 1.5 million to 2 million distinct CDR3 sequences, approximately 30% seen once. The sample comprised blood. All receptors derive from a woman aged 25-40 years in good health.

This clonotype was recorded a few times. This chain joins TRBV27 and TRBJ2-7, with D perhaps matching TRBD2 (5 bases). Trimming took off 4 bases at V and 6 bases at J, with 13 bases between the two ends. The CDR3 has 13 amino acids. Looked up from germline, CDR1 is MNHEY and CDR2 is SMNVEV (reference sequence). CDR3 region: CASSWKAGGEQYF. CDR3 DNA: TGTGCCAGCAGTTGGAAGGCAGGAGGCGAGCAGTACTTC.

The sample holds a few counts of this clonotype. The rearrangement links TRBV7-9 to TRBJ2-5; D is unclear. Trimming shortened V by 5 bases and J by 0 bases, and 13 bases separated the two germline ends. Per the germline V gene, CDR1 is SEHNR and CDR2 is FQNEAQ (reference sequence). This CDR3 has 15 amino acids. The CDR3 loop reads CASSNLGQYQETQYF. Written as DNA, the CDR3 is TGTGCCAGCAGCAACCTAGGGCAGTACCAAGAGACCCAGTACTTC.

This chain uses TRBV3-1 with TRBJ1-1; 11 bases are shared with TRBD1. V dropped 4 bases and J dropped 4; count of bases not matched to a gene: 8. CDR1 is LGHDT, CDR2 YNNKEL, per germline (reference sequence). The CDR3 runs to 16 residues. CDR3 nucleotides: TGTGCCAGCAGCCTAAGACGGACAGGGGGCGTCACTGAAGCTTTCTTT. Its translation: CASSLRRTGGVTEAFF.

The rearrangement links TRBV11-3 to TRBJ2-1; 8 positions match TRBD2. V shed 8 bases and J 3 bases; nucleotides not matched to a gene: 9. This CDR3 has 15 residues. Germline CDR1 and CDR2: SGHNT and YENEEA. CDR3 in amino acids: CASGRGGGLYNEQFF. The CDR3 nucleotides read TGTGCCAGCGGCCGGGGCGGGGGGCTCTACAATGAGCAGTTCTTC.

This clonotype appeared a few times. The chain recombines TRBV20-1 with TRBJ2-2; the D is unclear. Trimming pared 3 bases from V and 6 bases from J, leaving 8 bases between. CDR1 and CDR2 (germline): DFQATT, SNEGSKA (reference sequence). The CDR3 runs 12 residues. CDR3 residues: CSASKGPGELFF. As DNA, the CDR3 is TGCAGTGCTAGTAAGGGTCCCGGGGAGCTGTTTTTT.

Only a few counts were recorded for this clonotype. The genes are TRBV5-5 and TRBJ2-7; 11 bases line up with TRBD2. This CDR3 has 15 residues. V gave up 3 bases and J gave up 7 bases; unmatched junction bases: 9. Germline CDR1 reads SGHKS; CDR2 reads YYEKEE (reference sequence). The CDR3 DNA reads TGTGCCAGCAGCTCGACTAGCGGGAATCGGGGTGAGCAGTACTTC. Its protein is CASSSTSGNRGEQYF.

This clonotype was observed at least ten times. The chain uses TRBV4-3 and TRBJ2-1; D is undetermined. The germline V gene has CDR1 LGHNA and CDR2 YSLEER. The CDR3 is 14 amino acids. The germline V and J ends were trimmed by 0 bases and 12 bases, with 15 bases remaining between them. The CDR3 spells CASSQDGLGVLQFF. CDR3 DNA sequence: TGCGCCAGCAGCCAAGACGGTCTCGGCGTGTTGCAGTTCTTC.

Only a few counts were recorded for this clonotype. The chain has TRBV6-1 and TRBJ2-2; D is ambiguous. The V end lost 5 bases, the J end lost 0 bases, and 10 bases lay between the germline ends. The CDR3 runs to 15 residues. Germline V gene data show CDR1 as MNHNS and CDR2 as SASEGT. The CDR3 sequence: CASSNGVANTGELFF. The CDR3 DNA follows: TGTGCCAGCAGTAATGGGGTTGCGAACACCGGGGAGCTGTTTTTT.

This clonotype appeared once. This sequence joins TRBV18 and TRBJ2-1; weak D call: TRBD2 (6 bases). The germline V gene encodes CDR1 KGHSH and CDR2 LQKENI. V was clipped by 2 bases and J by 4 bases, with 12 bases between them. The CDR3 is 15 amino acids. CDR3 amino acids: CASSPMGGAYNEQFF. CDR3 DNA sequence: TGTGCCAGCTCACCAATGGGCGGGGCGTACAATGAGCAGTTCTTC.

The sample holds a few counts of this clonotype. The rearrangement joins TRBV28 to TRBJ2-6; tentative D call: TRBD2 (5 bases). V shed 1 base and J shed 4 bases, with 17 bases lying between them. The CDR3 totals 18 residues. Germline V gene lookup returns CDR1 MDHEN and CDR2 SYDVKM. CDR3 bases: TGTGCCAGCAGTTTATCTGAGGCGGGCGTGGGCGGGGCCAACGTCCTGACTTTC. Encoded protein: CASSLSEAGVGGANVLTF.

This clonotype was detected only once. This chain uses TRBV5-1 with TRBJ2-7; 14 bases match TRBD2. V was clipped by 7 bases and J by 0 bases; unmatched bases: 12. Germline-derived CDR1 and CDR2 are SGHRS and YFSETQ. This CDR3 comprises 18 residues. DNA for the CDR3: TGCGCCAGCGGCCCACGGACTAGCGGGGGGAAGAGCTCCTACGAGCAGTACTTC. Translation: CASGPRTSGGKSSYEQYF.

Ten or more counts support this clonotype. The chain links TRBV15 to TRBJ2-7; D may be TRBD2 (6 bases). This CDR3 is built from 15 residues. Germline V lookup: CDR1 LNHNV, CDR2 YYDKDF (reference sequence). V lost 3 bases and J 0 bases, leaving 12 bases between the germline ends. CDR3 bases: TGTGCCACCAGCAGGTTGGGCGGGAACTCCTACGAGCAGTACTTC. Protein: CATSRLGGNSYEQYF.

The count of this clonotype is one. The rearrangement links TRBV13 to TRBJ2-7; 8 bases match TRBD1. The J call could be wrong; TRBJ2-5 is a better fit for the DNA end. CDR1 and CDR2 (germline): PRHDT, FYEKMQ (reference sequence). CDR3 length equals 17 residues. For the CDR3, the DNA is TGTGCCAGCAAACTCGGGACAGGCAAAGAACTAGGAGAGACCCAGTACTTC. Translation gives CASKLGTGKELGETQYF.

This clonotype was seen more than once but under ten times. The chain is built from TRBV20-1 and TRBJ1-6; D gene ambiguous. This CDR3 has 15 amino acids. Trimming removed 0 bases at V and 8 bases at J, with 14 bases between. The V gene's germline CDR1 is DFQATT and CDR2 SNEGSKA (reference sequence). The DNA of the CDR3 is TGCAGTGCTAGAGACCGCGGCAGAGACGATTCACCCCTCCACTTT. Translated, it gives CSARDRGRDDSPLHF.

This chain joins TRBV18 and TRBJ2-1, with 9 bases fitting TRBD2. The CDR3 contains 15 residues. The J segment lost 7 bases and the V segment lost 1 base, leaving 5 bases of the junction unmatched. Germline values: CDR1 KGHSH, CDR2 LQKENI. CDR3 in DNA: TGTGCCAGCTCACCACTAGTAGCGGGAGAAAATGAGCAGTTCTTC. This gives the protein CASSPLVAGENEQFF.

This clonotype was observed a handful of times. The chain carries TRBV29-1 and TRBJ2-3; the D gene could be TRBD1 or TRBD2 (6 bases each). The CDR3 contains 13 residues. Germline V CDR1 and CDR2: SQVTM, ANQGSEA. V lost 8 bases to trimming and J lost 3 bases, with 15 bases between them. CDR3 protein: CSSQGLWTDTQYF. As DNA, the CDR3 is TGCAGCTCACAGGGACTTTGGACAGATACGCAGTATTTT.

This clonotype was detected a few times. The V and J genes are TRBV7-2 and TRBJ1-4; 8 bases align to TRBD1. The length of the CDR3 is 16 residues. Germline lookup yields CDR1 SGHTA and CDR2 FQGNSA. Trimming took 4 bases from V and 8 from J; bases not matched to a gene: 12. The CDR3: CASSSSSRDRREKLFF. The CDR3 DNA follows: TGTGCCAGCAGCTCAAGCTCCCGGGACAGGCGAGAAAAACTGTTTTTT.

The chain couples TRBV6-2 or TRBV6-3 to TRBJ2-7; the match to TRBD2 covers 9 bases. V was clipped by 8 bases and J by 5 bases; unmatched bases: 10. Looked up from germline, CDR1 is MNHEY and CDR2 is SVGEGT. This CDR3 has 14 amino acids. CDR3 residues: CASRGRAVLDEQYF. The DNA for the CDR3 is TGTGCCAGCCGCGGGAGGGCCGTATTGGACGAGCAGTACTTC.

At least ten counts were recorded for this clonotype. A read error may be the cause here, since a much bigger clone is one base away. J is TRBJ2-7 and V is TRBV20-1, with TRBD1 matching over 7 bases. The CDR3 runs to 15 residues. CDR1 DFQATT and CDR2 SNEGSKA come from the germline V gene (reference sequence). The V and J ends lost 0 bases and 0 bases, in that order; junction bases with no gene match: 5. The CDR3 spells CSARDQDRSSYEQYF. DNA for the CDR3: TGCAGTGCTAGAGATCAGGACAGGAGCTCCTACGAGCAGTACTTC.

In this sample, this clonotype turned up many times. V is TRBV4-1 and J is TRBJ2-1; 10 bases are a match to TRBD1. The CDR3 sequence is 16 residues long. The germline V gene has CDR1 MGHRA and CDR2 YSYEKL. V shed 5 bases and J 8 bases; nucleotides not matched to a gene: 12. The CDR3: CASSNKVRTGGHEQFF. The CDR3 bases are TGCGCCAGCAGCAACAAGGTGAGGACAGGGGGACATGAGCAGTTCTTC.

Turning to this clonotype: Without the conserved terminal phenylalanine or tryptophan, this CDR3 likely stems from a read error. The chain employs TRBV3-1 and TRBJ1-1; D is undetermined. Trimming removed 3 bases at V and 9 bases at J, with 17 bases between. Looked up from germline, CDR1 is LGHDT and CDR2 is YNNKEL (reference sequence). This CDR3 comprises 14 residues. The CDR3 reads CASSQRSGLGKAFC. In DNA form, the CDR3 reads TGTGCCAGCAGCCAGCGGTCAGGATTAGGGAAAGCTTTCTGT.

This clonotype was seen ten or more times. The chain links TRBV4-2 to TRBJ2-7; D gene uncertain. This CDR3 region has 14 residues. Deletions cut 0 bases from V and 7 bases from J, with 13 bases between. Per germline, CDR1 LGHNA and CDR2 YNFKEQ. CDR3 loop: CASSQEPGSWEQYF. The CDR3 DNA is TGTGCCAGCAGCCAAGAACCAGGATCGTGGGAGCAGTACTTC.

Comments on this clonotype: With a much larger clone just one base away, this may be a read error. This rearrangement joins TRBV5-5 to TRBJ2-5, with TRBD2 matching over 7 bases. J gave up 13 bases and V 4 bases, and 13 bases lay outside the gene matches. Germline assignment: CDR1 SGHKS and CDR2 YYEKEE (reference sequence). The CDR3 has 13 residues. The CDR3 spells CASSLSGVVGRYF. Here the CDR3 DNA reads TGTGCCAGCAGCCTCAGCGGGGTGGTAGGCCGGTACTTC.

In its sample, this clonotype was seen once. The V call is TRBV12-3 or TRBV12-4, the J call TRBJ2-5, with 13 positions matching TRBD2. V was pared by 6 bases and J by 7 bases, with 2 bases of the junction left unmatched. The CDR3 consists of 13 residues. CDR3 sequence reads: CASRTSGGTTQYF. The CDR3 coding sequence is TGTGCCAGCAGGACTAGCGGGGGGACGACCCAGTACTTC.

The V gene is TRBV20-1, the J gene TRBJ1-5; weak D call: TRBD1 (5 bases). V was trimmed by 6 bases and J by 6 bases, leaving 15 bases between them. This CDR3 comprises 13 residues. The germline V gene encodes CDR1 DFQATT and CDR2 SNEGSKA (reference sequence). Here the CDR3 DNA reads TGCAGTGCCGTCGGGACCGAGGGTCAGCCCCAGCATTTT. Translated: CSAVGTEGQPQHF.

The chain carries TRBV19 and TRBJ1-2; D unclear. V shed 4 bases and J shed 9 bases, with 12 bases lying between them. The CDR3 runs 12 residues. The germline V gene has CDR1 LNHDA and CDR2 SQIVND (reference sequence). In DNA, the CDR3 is TGTGCCAGTAGTAGATCTCTGTCAAGCTACACCTTC. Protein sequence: CASSRSLSSYTF.

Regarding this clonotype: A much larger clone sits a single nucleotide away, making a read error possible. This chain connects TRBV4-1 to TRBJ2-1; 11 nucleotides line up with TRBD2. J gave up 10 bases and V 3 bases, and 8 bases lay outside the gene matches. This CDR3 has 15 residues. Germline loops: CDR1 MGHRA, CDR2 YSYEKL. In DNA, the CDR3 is TGCGCCAGCAGCCACACTAGCGGGGGCGTCTACGAGCAGTTCTTC. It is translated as CASSHTSGGVYEQFF.

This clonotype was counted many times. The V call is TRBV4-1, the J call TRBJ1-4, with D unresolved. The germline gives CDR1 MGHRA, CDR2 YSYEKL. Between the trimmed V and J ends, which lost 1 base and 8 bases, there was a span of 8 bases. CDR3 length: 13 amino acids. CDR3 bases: TGCGCCAGCAGCCAAGCTTCGAGGGAAAAACTGTTTTTT. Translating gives CASSQASREKLFF.

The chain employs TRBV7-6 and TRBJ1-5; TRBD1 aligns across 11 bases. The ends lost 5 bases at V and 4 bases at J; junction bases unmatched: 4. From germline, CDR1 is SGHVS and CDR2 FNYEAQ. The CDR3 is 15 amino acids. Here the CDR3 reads CASSKGTGGNQPQHF. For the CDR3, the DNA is TGTGCCAGCAGCAAGGGGACAGGGGGGAATCAGCCCCAGCATTTT.

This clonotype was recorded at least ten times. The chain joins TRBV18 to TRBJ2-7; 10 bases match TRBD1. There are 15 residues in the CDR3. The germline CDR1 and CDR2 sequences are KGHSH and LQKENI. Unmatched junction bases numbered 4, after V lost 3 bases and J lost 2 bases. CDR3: CASSPGTGATYEQYF. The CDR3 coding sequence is TGTGCCAGCTCACCGGGGACAGGGGCCACCTACGAGCAGTACTTC.

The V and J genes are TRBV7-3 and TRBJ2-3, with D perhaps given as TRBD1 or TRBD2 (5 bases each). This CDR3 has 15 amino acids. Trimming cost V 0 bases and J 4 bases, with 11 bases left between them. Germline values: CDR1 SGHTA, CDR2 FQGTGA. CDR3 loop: CASSLTGRGADTQYF. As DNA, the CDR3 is TGTGCCAGCAGCTTAACGGGACGGGGAGCAGATACGCAGTATTTT.